Each of the 9 T cell receptor beta chains below was sequenced from the same sample in a study of T cell responses to AZD1222 COVID-19 vaccine. Sequencing used immunoSEQ multiplex PCR; TCRdb keeps in-frame clones, though not all of them. This sample has roughly 150,000 clones, with 85% to 95% found just once. The starting material was peripheral blood, obtained 28 days after the second AZD1222 dose. The receptors were sampled from an adult who received the AZD1222 COVID-19 vaccine.

The chain links TRBV7-8 to TRBJ2-3; the D gene is possibly TRBD2 (5 bases). The V end lost 3 bases, the J end lost 7 bases, and 17 bases lay between the germline ends. Germline CDR1 and CDR2: SGHVS and FQNEAQ. The CDR3 consists of 15 residues. The CDR3 DNA sequence: TGTGCCAGCAGCTTCAGGACTGGAGCGGTACATACGCAGTATTTT. Its translation is CASSFRTGAVHTQYF. The entire variable domain, with the rest obtained from reference TRBV7-8 and TRBJ2-3, is as follows: GAGVSQSPRYKVAKRGQDVALRCDPISGHVSLFWYQQALGQGPEFLTYFQNEAQLDKSGLPSDRFFAERPEGSVSTLKIQRTQQEDSAVYLCASSFRTGAVHTQYFGPGTRLTVL.

The genes are TRBV4-1 and TRBJ1-5, with TRBD1 matching over 10 bases. The CDR3 contains 14 residues. Germline V gene sequence: CDR1 MGHRA, CDR2 YSYEKL. Trimming cost V 4 bases and J 6 bases; bases outside gene matches: 3. This CDR3 reads CASSLRTGGQPQHF. CDR3 nucleotides: TGCGCCAGCAGCCTCAGGACAGGGGGTCAGCCCCAGCATTTT.

The rearrangement uses TRBV10-3 and TRBJ2-3; 8 bases line up with TRBD2. The CDR3 sequence is 16 residues long. CDR1 is ENHRY, CDR2 SYGVKD, per germline. After removal of 0 bases from V and 6 bases from J, the junction contained 8 bases not matched to a gene. In nucleotides, the CDR3 is TGTGCCATCAGTGAGTCCACTAGCGGCACGTCCGATACGCAGTATTTT. It translates to CAISESTSGTSDTQYF.

The J gene is TRBJ1-2, the V gene TRBV5-1; D ambiguous. CDR1 and CDR2 (germline): SGHRS, YFSETQ. The CDR3 is 14 amino acids. With 0 bases removed from V and 7 bases from J, the gap between germline ends came to 13 bases. The CDR3 sequence: CASSLAQLDSGYTF. For the CDR3, the DNA is TGCGCCAGCAGCTTGGCCCAGTTAGACTCTGGCTACACCTTC.

This chain uses TRBV2 with TRBJ2-7; TRBD2 matches 7 bases. Trimming removed 7 bases from V and 9 bases from J; junction bases left unmatched: 15. Germline assignment: CDR1 SNHLY and CDR2 FYNNEI. The CDR3 loop spans 14 amino acids. CDR3 bases: TGTGCCAGCACTGCCGGGACTAAGCTTTTCGGGCAGTACTTC. Translation: CASTAGTKLFGQYF.

This clone was detected only a few times. The genes are TRBV24-1 and TRBJ2-2; 7 bases are shared with TRBD2. V lost 4 bases, J lost 2 bases, and 9 bases stayed unmatched. CDR1 is KGHDR, CDR2 SFDVKD, per germline. The CDR3 loop spans 17 amino acids. In nucleotides, the CDR3 is TGTGCCACCAGTGACCCCCCCAGCGGGGTTAACACCGGGGAGCTGTTTTTT. It encodes CATSDPPSGVNTGELFF.

J is TRBJ1-2 and V is TRBV6-5, with D unclear. This CDR3 is built from 13 residues. Germline loops: CDR1 MNHEY, CDR2 SVGAGI. The germline V and J ends were trimmed by 8 bases and 2 bases, with 12 bases remaining between them. The CDR3 sequence: CASSGYKNYGYTF. Here the CDR3 DNA reads TGTGCCAGCTCAGGATACAAGAACTATGGCTACACCTTC.

The chain employs TRBV6-5 and TRBJ1-5; possible D gene TRBD1, 6 bases. Trimming took off 5 bases at V and 7 bases at J, with 18 bases between the two ends. Germline V gene lookup returns CDR1 MNHEY and CDR2 SVGAGI. The CDR3 totals 15 residues. The DNA for the CDR3 is TGTGCCAGCAGTCCAGGTGGGGGGCGACGGCAGCCCCAGCATTTT. Translation: CASSPGGGRRQPQHF.

V and J are TRBV19 and TRBJ2-5; D not resolved. From germline, CDR1 is LNHDA and CDR2 SQIVND (reference sequence). Between the trimmed V and J ends, which lost 5 bases and 0 bases, there was a span of 4 bases. The CDR3 spans 12 residues. DNA of the CDR3: TGTGCCAGTAGTCAGTACCAAGAGACCCAGTACTTC. It codes for CASSQYQETQYF.